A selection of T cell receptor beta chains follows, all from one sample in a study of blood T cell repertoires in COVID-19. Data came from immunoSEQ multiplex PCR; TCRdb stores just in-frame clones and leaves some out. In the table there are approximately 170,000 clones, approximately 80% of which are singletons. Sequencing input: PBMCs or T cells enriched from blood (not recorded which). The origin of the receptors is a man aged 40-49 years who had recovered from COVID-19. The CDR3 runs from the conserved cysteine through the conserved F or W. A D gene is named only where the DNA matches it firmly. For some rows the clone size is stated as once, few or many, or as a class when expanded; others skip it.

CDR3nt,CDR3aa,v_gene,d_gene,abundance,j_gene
TGTGCCACCAGTGATATAATGGACAGGGCACTAAGGAATTCACCCCTCCACTTT,CATSDIMDRALRNSPLHF,TRBV24-1,TRBD1,NA,TRBJ1-6
TGTGCCAGCAGCTTAGGGCTAGCGGGGACCGGGGAGCTGTTTTTT,CASSLGLAGTGELFF,TRBV13,TRBD2,NA,TRBJ2-2
TGCAGTGCTAGTCAGGGCGACAACACTGAAGCTTTCTTT,CSASQGDNTEAFF,TRBV20-1,NA,NA,TRBJ1-1
TGTGCCAGCTCCAGGGTATATGAAAAACTGTTTTTT,CASSRVYEKLFF,TRBV11-2,NA,NA,TRBJ1-4
TGTGCCATCAGTGAGTCACGGGTGAGCTCCTATAATTCACCCCTCCACTTT,CAISESRVSSYNSPLHF,TRBV10-3,NA,NA,TRBJ1-6
TGTGCCAGCAGTCGAAGGGAGGCACGGCCAGATACGCAGTATTTT,CASSRREARPDTQYF,TRBV28,NA,NA,TRBJ2-3
TGTGCCAGCAGCCAAGATTCAAGCGGAACCTCTGCGTGGGAGACCCAGTACTTC,CASSQDSSGTSAWETQYF,TRBV3-1/TRBV3-2,NA,NA,TRBJ2-5
TGTGCCAGCAGTTCGGGGGGTCTAGGAGCCTACGAGCAGTACTTC,CASSSGGLGAYEQYF,TRBV28,TRBD2,NA,TRBJ2-7
TGTGCCCTCCGGCCAAATCGACAGACCTACGAGCAGTACTTC,CALRPNRQTYEQYF,TRBV30,NA,many,TRBJ2-7
TGTGCCAGCAACACCGGGACAGGGGATGAAAAACTGTTTTTT,CASNTGTGDEKLFF,TRBV7-3,TRBD1,NA,TRBJ1-4
TGCAGTGCCCGGGATGGCTACACCTTC,CSARDGYTF,TRBV20-1,NA,NA,TRBJ1-2
TGTGCCAGCACTCCGGGAAGTATTGTAAAAGCTTTCTTT,CASTPGSIVKAFF,TRBV25-1,NA,NA,TRBJ1-1
TGTGCCAGTCGTCCTGAGGGGACAGGGGGTCATCAGCCCCAGCATTTT,CASRPEGTGGHQPQHF,TRBV19,TRBD1,NA,TRBJ1-5
TGTGCCAGCCCCGAAACGGGGACAGACTTTCCTAACACCGGGGAGCTGTTTTTT,CASPETGTDFPNTGELFF,TRBV27,TRBD1,NA,TRBJ2-2
TGTGCCAGCAGACGAACGGGACTCCACACCGGGGAGCTGTTTTTT,CASRRTGLHTGELFF,TRBV7-8,NA,NA,TRBJ2-2
TGTGCCAGCTCCGGACAGGCGAACACTGAAGCTTTCTTT,CASSGQANTEAFF,TRBV12-3/TRBV12-4,TRBD1,once,TRBJ1-1
TGTGCCAGTAGCGAGACAGGGGGCGCGGGAAGCAATCAGCCCCAGCATTTT,CASSETGGAGSNQPQHF,TRBV19,TRBD1,NA,TRBJ1-5
TGCGCCAGCAGCTTGAGTCAAACATACACTGAAGCTTTCTTT,CASSLSQTYTEAFF,TRBV5-1,NA,NA,TRBJ1-1
TGTGCCAGCAGGCCAGTGCTCCCGGACAGTCCAATCTATGGCTACACCTTC,CASRPVLPDSPIYGYTF,TRBV7-9,NA,NA,TRBJ1-2
TGTGCCAGCAGCCCCGGGTTTACGAGGGGGGGACGCACAGATACGCAGTATTTT,CASSPGFTRGGRTDTQYF,TRBV7-6,NA,NA,TRBJ2-3
TGCGCCAGCAGCTATAGCGGGGGGGCCTATGAGCAGTTCTTC,CASSYSGGAYEQFF,TRBV10-2,TRBD2,NA,TRBJ2-1
TGTGCCAGCTCACCTTCCGCAGGGTATCCCTATGGCTACACCTTC,CASSPSAGYPYGYTF,TRBV18,NA,few,TRBJ1-2
TGTGCCATCAGTGAGGGACAGCAGAATGAAAAACTGTTTTTT,CAISEGQQNEKLFF,TRBV10-3,NA,few,TRBJ1-4
TGTGCCTGGATGGTTTGGGGGAGGGAGACCCAGTACTTC,CAWMVWGRETQYF,TRBV30,NA,NA,TRBJ2-5
TGTGCCAGCAGCTTCGCGCAGGCAGGGACTTCCTTC,CASSFAQAGTSF,TRBV7-9,NA,medium-sized,TRBJ1-2
TGTGCCAGCGTTACCCACAGGGGTAAAACCGGGGAGCTGTTTTTT,CASVTHRGKTGELFF,TRBV2,TRBD1,NA,TRBJ2-2
TGTGCCAGCAGCTTGGCCTCGACCGACATAGGTACCCAGTACTTC,CASSLASTDIGTQYF,TRBV5-5,NA,NA,TRBJ2-5
TGTGCCAGCAGCGTCACAGGTTATTCACCCCTCCACTTT,CASSVTGYSPLHF,TRBV9,NA,NA,TRBJ1-6
TGTGCCTGGAGTGTACAGACAGGGGAGTTTCCCCAGCATTTT,CAWSVQTGEFPQHF,TRBV30,TRBD1,NA,TRBJ1-5
TGCGCCAGCAGCTTAAGGGGGCAAGGTCAGCCCCAGCATTTT,CASSLRGQGQPQHF,TRBV5-1,TRBD1,NA,TRBJ1-5
TGTGCCAGCAGTGAACGTCGCACAGATACGCAGTATTTT,CASSERRTDTQYF,TRBV2,NA,NA,TRBJ2-3
TGTGCCAGCAGCCTTCGGGGGGCCTTCTACGAGCAGTACTTC,CASSLRGAFYEQYF,TRBV3-1/TRBV3-2,NA,NA,TRBJ2-7
TGTGCCAGCAGCGCCAGCGGGACTAGCGTCACAGATACGCAGTATTTT,CASSASGTSVTDTQYF,TRBV11-2,TRBD2,once,TRBJ2-3